This is a list of T cell receptor beta chains from one sample in a study of regulatory T cells in long-lasting Graves disease. TCRdb analysed the multiplex PCR reads with MiXCR anew, one entry per CDR3 protein. The sample yields approximately 470,000 distinct CDR3 sequences, around 20% seen once. The input for sequencing was peripheral blood mononuclear cells (PBMCs), taken when the disease was refractory, from a patient treated with antithyroid drugs. The receptors were sampled from a female donor with Graves disease. The CDR3 runs from the conserved cysteine through the conserved F or W. The D gene is left open where the match is weak. Clone size appears in some rows only: once, few, many, or a class for an expanded clone.

v_gene	d_gene	j_gene	len	abundance	CDR3aa	CDR3nt
TRBV19	.	TRBJ1-1	12	.	CATLGGGTEAFF	TGTGCCACCCTGGGAGGGGGCACTGAAGCTTTCTTT
TRBV7-8	TRBD1	TRBJ1-6	16	many	CASSSAGTGLNSPLHF	TGTGCCAGCAGCTCCGCCGGGACAGGCCTTAATTCACCCCTCCACTTT
TRBV7-2	.	TRBJ1-5	13	many	CASSRGVDQPQHF	TGTGCCAGCAGCAGAGGCGTGGATCAGCCCCAGCATTTT
TRBV2	TRBD2	TRBJ2-5	15	many	CARQEGLAGEETQYF	TGTGCCCGTCAAGAGGGACTAGCGGGAGAAGAGACCCAGTACTTC
TRBV28	.	TRBJ2-7	15	many	CASSLSRGKTNEQYF	TGTGCCAGCAGTTTAAGCCGGGGGAAGACCAACGAGCAGTACTTC
TRBV7-2	.	TRBJ2-7	21	many	CASSIPIVEAEAHGFTYEQYF	TGTGCCAGCAGCATTCCCATAGTCGAGGCGGAGGCTCACGGGTTTACCTACGAGCAGTACTTC
TRBV27	TRBD1	TRBJ2-7	14	many	CASSLGTGHYEQYF	TGTGCCAGCAGTCTCGGGACAGGGCACTACGAGCAGTACTTC
TRBV12-3/TRBV12-4	.	TRBJ2-5	13	many	CASRTGFPETQYF	TGTGCCAGCAGGACCGGTTTCCCGGAGACCCAGTACTTC
TRBV5-1	TRBD2	TRBJ2-1	16	.	CASSLSLAGGGNEQFF	TGCGCCAGCAGCTTGAGCCTAGCGGGAGGTGGCAATGAGCAGTTCTTC
TRBV29-1	.	TRBJ1-6	13	.	CSVKTSAGSPLHF	TGCAGCGTTAAGACGAGTGCGGGTTCACCCCTCCACTTT
TRBV29-1	TRBD1	TRBJ2-5	14	.	CSVVRGPHQETQYF	TGCAGCGTTGTCAGGGGGCCCCACCAAGAGACCCAGTACTTC
TRBV25-1	.	TRBJ1-2	15	many	CASSENRDPYMVYTF	TGTGCCAGCAGTGAAAACAGAGACCCATACATGGTCTACACCTTC
TRBV9	.	TRBJ1-2	14	.	CASSPHGGQNGYTF	TGTGCCAGCAGCCCCCACGGGGGGCAGAATGGCTACACCTTC
TRBV28	.	TRBJ2-5	12	.	CASGKGGETQYF	TGTGCCAGCGGAAAAGGAGGAGAGACCCAGTACTTC
TRBV28	TRBD2	TRBJ2-7	13	many	CASGTSGTYEQYF	TGTGCCAGCGGTACTAGCGGCACATACGAGCAGTACTTC
TRBV7-9	.	TRBJ1-5	16	.	CASSSTAGHSNQPQHF	TGTGCCAGCAGCTCCACGGCAGGACATAGCAATCAGCCCCAGCATTTT
TRBV7-2	.	TRBJ1-3	17	.	CASSFTGTAGSGNTIYF	TGTGCCAGCAGCTTTACGGGGACCGCCGGCTCTGGAAACACCATATATTTT
TRBV28	.	TRBJ2-1	14	few	CASRRTRDYNEQFF	TGTGCCAGCAGGAGAACTAGGGACTACAATGAGCAGTTCTTC
TRBV5-1	TRBD1	TRBJ2-2	15	.	CASGPGQGISEELFF	TGCGCCAGCGGACCGGGACAGGGAATTTCCGAGGAGCTGTTTTTT
TRBV6-1	TRBD1	TRBJ2-7	13	.	CASSDRQGQWQYF	TGTGCCAGCAGTGATCGACAGGGACAATGGCAGTACTTC
TRBV6-6	TRBD1	TRBJ1-1	18	few	CASSYSRVGTGKDTEAFF	TGTGCCAGCAGTTACTCGAGGGTAGGGACAGGGAAAGACACTGAAGCTTTCTTT
TRBV28	.	TRBJ1-4	14	many	CASSLRQFNEKLFF	TGTGCCAGCAGTTTAAGACAGTTTAATGAAAAACTGTTTTTT
TRBV28	.	TRBJ1-5	18	many	CASRLGTGQYYSNQPQHF	TGTGCCAGCAGATTAGGGACCGGGCAATACTATAGCAATCAGCCCCAGCATTTT
TRBV27	TRBD1	TRBJ1-1	14	many	CASSPGQGNTEAFF	TGTGCCAGCAGCCCGGGACAGGGGAACACTGAAGCTTTCTTT
TRBV7-2	.	TRBJ1-5	13	.	CASSLLISQPQHF	TGTGCCAGCAGCTTACTTATTTCTCAGCCCCAGCATTTT
TRBV9	.	TRBJ1-3	15	.	CASSVRPDSGNTIYF	TGTGCCAGCAGCGTGAGACCCGACTCTGGAAACACCATATATTTT
TRBV2	.	TRBJ2-2	15	many	CASSDPRTNTGELFF	TGTGCCAGCAGTGACCCCCGAACGAACACCGGGGAGCTGTTTTTT
TRBV27	TRBD1	TRBJ2-5	13	many	CASRAQGAETQYF	TGTGCCAGCAGAGCACAGGGGGCTGAGACCCAGTACTTC
TRBV5-1	TRBD1	TRBJ1-2	17	.	CASSLNPGQGEVYGYTF	TGCGCCAGCAGCTTGAATCCGGGACAGGGGGAAGTCTATGGCTACACCTTC
TRBV7-9	.	TRBJ2-3	15	.	CASSADTTSTDTQYF	TGTGCCAGCAGCGCAGACACAACTAGCACAGATACGCAGTATTTT
TRBV29-1	TRBD2	TRBJ2-1	13	.	CSGLAGGPNEQFF	TGCAGCGGACTAGCGGGAGGGCCAAATGAGCAGTTCTTC
TRBV6-1	.	TRBJ2-2	12	.	CASQGYAGELFF	TGTGCCAGCCAGGGTTATGCCGGGGAGCTGTTTTTT
TRBV5-1	.	TRBJ1-1	15	many	CASSLDGRPNTEAFF	TGCGCCAGCAGCTTGGACGGGCGTCCGAACACTGAAGCTTTCTTT
TRBV12-3/TRBV12-4	.	TRBJ2-7	13	few	CASSQRRDYEQYF	TGTGCCAGCAGCCAACGGCGGGACTACGAGCAGTACTTC
TRBV7-6	.	TRBJ2-5	14	many	CASSLVHGQETQYF	TGTGCCAGCAGCTTAGTTCACGGTCAAGAGACCCAGTACTTC
TRBV30	.	TRBJ1-2	14	many	CASGRRTSNYGYTF	TGTGCCTCGGGACGGCGCACCTCTAACTATGGCTACACCTTC
TRBV28	.	TRBJ2-7	15	many	CASSLAGTHPYEQYF	TGTGCCAGCAGTTTAGCGGGTACCCATCCCTACGAGCAGTACTTC
TRBV14	.	TRBJ2-2	14	.	CASSQWGNTGELFF	TGTGCCAGCAGCCAATGGGGAAACACCGGGGAGCTGTTTTTT
TRBV9	TRBD1	TRBJ2-7	14	many	CASSPGQAPYEQYF	TGTGCCAGCAGTCCGGGACAGGCCCCCTACGAGCAGTACTTC
TRBV20-1	.	TRBJ1-1	15	.	CSVTPVRPRNTEAFF	TGCAGTGTCACCCCGGTGCGCCCCCGGAACACTGAAGCTTTCTTT
TRBV7-2	.	TRBJ2-1	12	.	CASSRVVEDQFF	TGTGCCAGCAGCCGCGTCGTAGAAGACCAGTTCTTC
TRBV20-1	.	TRBJ1-2	14	.	CSALTKGANYGYTF	TGCAGTGCTCTCACGAAGGGGGCTAACTATGGCTACACCTTC